This passage covers 21 T cell receptor beta chains from one sample sequenced in a study of OX40 agonist ivuxolimab in advanced cancers. The method was immunoSEQ multiplex PCR; TCRdb's version includes in-frame clones alone and lacks a portion of them. The sample holds fewer than 100,000 clones, approximately 86% seen once. Specimen: CD4+ or CD8+ T cells sorted from blood, collected in a trial of the OX40 agonist ivuxolimab. These receptors all come from an adult with an advanced solid tumor such as melanoma, head and neck, liver or kidney cancer.

V gene TRBV6-1 combines with J gene TRBJ1-2; D call uncertain. V gave up 2 bases and J gave up 4 bases, with 11 bases separating them. The germline V gene encodes CDR1 MNHNS and CDR2 SASEGT. CDR3 length: 14 amino acids. The CDR3 loop reads CASSETWQTYGYTF. CDR3 coding DNA: TGTGCCAGCAGTGAAACCTGGCAGACCTATGGCTACACCTTC.

To note about this clone: The junction and the germline gene differ at one end; a read error may be behind it. V is TRBV11-2 and J is TRBJ1-2; D remains ambiguous. The germline V gene encodes CDR1 SGHAT and CDR2 FQNNGV. The CDR3 contains 15 residues. As DNA, the CDR3 is TGTGCCAGCAGCTTAGATCCGTCGGGATTGTATGGCTGCACCTTC. It is translated as CASSLDPSGLYGCTF.

The rearrangement uses TRBV2 and TRBJ2-1; D gene ambiguous. V lost 4 bases and J lost 5, with 9 bases in between. This CDR3 has 13 residues. Germline-derived CDR1 and CDR2 are SNHLY and FYNNEI. This CDR3 reads CASSGLFHNEQFF. The CDR3 nucleotides read TGTGCCAGCAGTGGGCTATTTCACAATGAGCAGTTCTTC.

V gene TRBV13 combines with J gene TRBJ2-1; TRBD1 matches 10 bases. The length of the CDR3 is 16 residues. J was trimmed by 5 bases and V by 4 bases; bases with no gene match: 8. Germline V gives CDR1 PRHDT, CDR2 FYEKMQ (reference sequence). This CDR3 is CASSSLLTGGHNEQFF. CDR3 bases: TGTGCCAGCAGCTCGCTCCTGACAGGGGGCCACAATGAGCAGTTCTTC. The full variable domain, rest sourced from reference TRBV13 and TRBJ2-1, is AAGVIQSPRHLIKEKRETATLKCYPIPRHDTVYWYQQGPGQDPQFLISFYEKMQSDKGSIPDRFSAQQFSDYHSELNMSSLELGDSALYFCASSSLLTGGHNEQFFGPGTRLTVL.

The V and J genes are TRBV2 and TRBJ2-3, with unresolved D. The CDR3 has 12 residues. Looked up from germline, CDR1 is SNHLY and CDR2 is FYNNEI. Trimming pared 8 bases from V and 5 bases from J, leaving 11 bases between. CDR3 in amino acids: CASRASGDTQYF. CDR3 bases: TGTGCCAGCCGGGCCTCAGGAGATACGCAGTATTTT.

The V call is TRBV7-2, the J call TRBJ2-1, with D unresolved. The CDR3 contains 12 residues. Germline values: CDR1 SGHTA, CDR2 FQGNSA. V was cut by 2 bases and J by 6 bases, with 5 bases left in between. CDR3 sequence (DNA): TGTGCCAGCAGCTTACGGTCCAATGAGCAGTTCTTC. This encodes CASSLRSNEQFF.

This clone was observed a single time. This chain links TRBV7-2 with TRBJ2-7, with D possibly TRBD2 on 5 matching bases. CDR3 length: 14 residues. Germline CDR1 SGHTA, CDR2 FQGNSA. V dropped 1 base and J dropped 6 bases, with 13 bases sitting between them. The CDR3 reads CASSLGYEGPEQYF. The DNA for the CDR3 is TGTGCCAGCAGCTTAGGGTACGAGGGTCCCGAGCAGTACTTC.

The chain links TRBV28 to TRBJ1-4, with D maybe TRBD1 (6 bases). V was pared by 2 bases and J by 4 bases, with 29 bases between. Germline CDR1 MDHEN, CDR2 SYDVKM. The length of the CDR3 is 21 residues. The CDR3 DNA reads TGTGCCAGCAGTTTAATCAGACCTCCGGGACACCCGCCCAAAGATAATGAAAAACTGTTTTTT. Its protein product is CASSLIRPPGHPPKDNEKLFF.

This sequence joins TRBV27 and TRBJ1-1; possibly TRBD1 for D (5 bases). Germline assignment: CDR1 MNHEY and CDR2 SMNVEV (reference sequence). V was trimmed by 6 bases and J by 3 bases, leaving 14 bases between them. This CDR3 has 14 amino acids. The CDR3 spells CASSSGVVDTEAFF. In nucleotides, the CDR3 is TGTGCCAGCAGCTCGGGGGTGGTGGACACTGAAGCTTTCTTT.

The V call is TRBV7-2, the J call TRBJ1-1; possibly TRBD1 for D (5 bases). The germline V gene encodes CDR1 SGHTA and CDR2 FQGNSA. V was clipped by 6 bases and J by 8 bases, with 7 bases between them. The length of the CDR3 is 10 residues. CDR3 sequence: CASRRTEAFF. As DNA, the CDR3 is TGTGCCAGCAGAAGGACAGAAGCTTTCTTT.

The chain has TRBV7-9 and TRBJ2-5, with 9 bases aligning to TRBD2. With 2 bases clipped from V and 4 bases from J, the junction kept 17 bases outside the gene matches. This CDR3 contains 19 residues. CDR1 and CDR2 from the germline V gene are SEHNR and FQNEAQ (reference sequence). CDR3 residues: CASSLNLAWRGGRLETQYF. CDR3 in DNA: TGTGCCAGCAGCTTAAATCTGGCCTGGCGGGGGGGCCGTCTAGAGACCCAGTACTTC.

The chain couples TRBV4-1 to TRBJ1-2, with D hard to call. CDR1 MGHRA and CDR2 YSYEKL come from the germline V gene. V was shortened by 3 bases and J by 5 bases, with 10 bases between the two germline ends. This CDR3 is 13 amino acids long. The CDR3 DNA is TGCGCCAGCAGCCATGATTTCTCATATGGCTACACCTTC. The encoded protein is CASSHDFSYGYTF.

V is TRBV10-2 and J is TRBJ1-3; no clear D gene. V was cut by 0 bases and J by 0 bases, with 9 bases left in between. This CDR3 comprises 16 residues. Germline assignment: CDR1 WSHSY and CDR2 SAAADI. CDR3 residues: CASSESAGSSGNTIYF. CDR3 nucleotide sequence: TGCGCCAGCAGTGAGTCTGCAGGCAGCTCTGGAAACACCATATATTTT.

The chain uses TRBV28 and TRBJ1-2; 9 bases align to TRBD1. This CDR3 comprises 15 residues. Looked up from germline, CDR1 is MDHEN and CDR2 is SYDVKM. With V trimmed by 6 bases and J by 7 bases, 12 bases remained unmatched. Here the CDR3 reads CASSRKTGGWGGYTF. For the CDR3, the DNA is TGTGCCAGCAGCCGTAAAACAGGGGGCTGGGGTGGCTACACCTTC.

CDR3 sequence: CASSLGAGGTEAFF. Written as DNA, the CDR3 is TGTGCCAGCAGCTTAGGGGCAGGGGGCACTGAAGCTTTCTTT. The chain links TRBV7-9 to TRBJ1-1; 7 bases match TRBD1. The junction had 3 bases not matched to a gene; V was cut back by 1 base and J by 4 bases. Germline loops: CDR1 SEHNR, CDR2 FQNEAQ (reference sequence). This CDR3 is built from 14 residues.

J is TRBJ2-7 and V is TRBV5-1; TRBD2 might be the D (5 bases). The length of the CDR3 is 15 residues. In germline, CDR1 is SGHRS, CDR2 YFSETQ. Trimming removed 4 bases at V and 2 bases at J, with 16 bases between. In DNA, the CDR3 is TGCGCCAGCAGCGCTGGACTCCAATTGGCCTACGAGCAGTACTTC. Protein sequence: CASSAGLQLAYEQYF.

CDR3 sequence: CSWVKSGNTIYF. DNA for the CDR3: TGCAGCTGGGTTAAATCTGGAAACACCATATATTTT. The rearrangement links TRBV29-1 to TRBJ1-3, with D unclear. The ends were cut back, 8 bases at V and 1 base at J, with 9 bases in the middle. Germline values: CDR1 SQVTM, CDR2 ANQGSEA. This CDR3 has 12 residues.

V gene TRBV27 combines with J gene TRBJ2-1, with 7 bases aligning to TRBD1. The CDR3 length is 13 residues. Germline-derived CDR1 and CDR2 are MNHEY and SMNVEV (reference sequence). Trimming at V came to 6 bases and at J to 2 bases, leaving 1 base not matched to a gene. CDR3 nucleotides: TGTGCCAGCAGGCAGGGGGCCTACAATGAGCAGTTCTTC. It is translated as CASRQGAYNEQFF.

This rearrangement joins TRBV29-1 to TRBJ1-2, with D unresolved. Deletions cut 6 bases from V and 0 bases from J, with 11 bases between. This CDR3 contains 13 residues. Germline V lookup: CDR1 SQVTM, CDR2 ANQGSEA. The CDR3 DNA is TGCAGCGTCCGGAGGGCAGCTAACTATGGCTACACCTTC. Its translation: CSVRRAANYGYTF.

The J gene is TRBJ2-1, the V gene TRBV5-1; TRBD2 matches at 12 bases. With V trimmed by 4 bases and J by 2 bases, 10 bases remained unmatched. This CDR3 is built from 18 residues. Germline lookup yields CDR1 SGHRS and CDR2 YFSETQ. In DNA, the CDR3 is TGCGCCAGCAGCCCCGGAACCCGACTAGCGGGGGCCTACAATGAGCAGTTCTTC. Encoded protein: CASSPGTRLAGAYNEQFF.

The count of this clone is one. This sequence joins TRBV5-1 and TRBJ1-1; 7 nucleotides agree with TRBD1. Per the germline V gene, CDR1 is SGHRS and CDR2 is YFSETQ. This CDR3 has 17 residues. V was pared by 2 bases and J by 1 base, with 11 bases of the junction left unmatched. The DNA for the CDR3 is TGCGCCAGCAGCTTTAGACAGGGCATAGGTCAGAACACTGAAGCTTTCTTT. Translated: CASSFRQGIGQNTEAFF.